The 22 T cell receptor beta chains in this list originate from one sample, sequenced in a study of T-cell memory formation after mild COVID-19. Using its own MiXCR run on the 5' RACE reads, TCRdb lists one record per CDR3 protein. The table lists about 180,000 distinct CDR3 sequences, approximately 16% of them singletons. Input material: PBMCs or a T cell subset sorted from them (not recorded which). The receptors derive from an adult woman who had mild COVID-19 (a few samples of this study predate the infection). Cell type and time point are not known.

The sample holds many counts of this clonotype. The chain recombines TRBV18 with TRBJ2-7; D remains unclear. CDR3 size: 14 residues. The V and J ends lost 4 bases and 2 bases respectively, with 12 bases between them. Germline assignment: CDR1 KGHSH and CDR2 LQKENI. This CDR3 reads CASSREDTTYEQYF. For the CDR3, the DNA is TGTGCCAGCTCACGGGAAGACACTACCTACGAGCAGTACTTC.

This clonotype was counted many times. The V gene is TRBV20-1, the J gene TRBJ2-5; 8 bases agree with TRBD1. J was trimmed by 5 bases and V by 6 bases; bases with no gene match: 8. The CDR3 covers 13 residues. Germline V gene data show CDR1 as DFQATT and CDR2 as SNEGSKA (reference sequence). The CDR3 DNA is TGCAGTGCCGTCACAGGGGGGTGGGAGACCCAGTACTTC. It yields the protein CSAVTGGWETQYF.

This clonotype showed up just a few times. The V gene is TRBV7-3, the J gene TRBJ1-1; 7 nucleotides align to TRBD1. Trimming removed 5 bases from V and 1 base from J; junction bases left unmatched: 7. This CDR3 is 15 amino acids long. Germline V gives CDR1 SGHTA, CDR2 FQGTGA. The CDR3 is CASSPGQERNTEAFF. CDR3 nucleotide sequence: TGTGCCAGCAGCCCCGGACAGGAGAGGAACACTGAAGCTTTCTTT.

The rearrangement joins TRBV6-5 to TRBJ2-7; the match to TRBD2 covers 13 bases. CDR1 is MNHEY and CDR2 is SVGAGI in the germline V gene. Losses at the gene ends were 5 bases for V and 1 base for J; bases not matched to a gene: 5. This CDR3 is 16 amino acids long. The chain's CDR3 is CASSRAGLAGSYEQYF. CDR3 DNA: TGTGCCAGCAGTCGAGCGGGACTAGCGGGATCCTACGAGCAGTACTTC.

This clonotype was counted between two and nine times. The V and J genes are TRBV11-3 and TRBJ2-3; 14 bases line up with TRBD2. The germline CDR1 and CDR2 sequences are SGHNT and YENEEA. The CDR3 has 16 residues. V lost 5 bases, J lost 6 bases, and 7 bases stayed unmatched. The CDR3 spells CASSLWWTSGRDTQYF. CDR3 nucleotide sequence: TGTGCCAGCAGCCTCTGGTGGACTAGCGGGAGGGATACGCAGTATTTT.

Many counts were recorded for this clonotype. This chain uses TRBV7-3 with TRBJ2-3, with D tentatively TRBD2 (6 bases). The CDR3 extends over 17 amino acids. Germline loops: CDR1 SGHTA, CDR2 FQGTGA. V was shortened by 6 bases and J by 3 bases, with 22 bases between the two germline ends. In nucleotides, the CDR3 is TGTGCCAGCAGTCCTACGGCGGGGTTGAAGGGAACAGATACGCAGTATTTT. This sequence encodes CASSPTAGLKGTDTQYF.

The genes are TRBV6-5 and TRBJ1-1; D is unresolved. Germline V lookup: CDR1 MNHEY, CDR2 SVGAGI. The V and J ends lost 5 bases and 0 bases respectively, with 13 bases between them. This CDR3 contains 15 residues. CDR3 nucleotide sequence: TGTGCCAGCAGTGTAGGGAGGCCCATGAACACTGAAGCTTTCTTT. Amino acid sequence: CASSVGRPMNTEAFF.

This chain joins TRBV14 and TRBJ2-7; 7 bases fit TRBD1. J lost 4 bases, V lost 1 base, and 13 bases had no gene match. Germline loops: CDR1 SGHDN, CDR2 FVKESK. The CDR3 runs to 17 residues. The CDR3 here is CASSQGLRDSLSYEQYF. In DNA, the CDR3 is TGTGCCAGCAGCCAAGGACTCCGGGACAGCCTGTCTTACGAGCAGTACTTC.

This clonotype was found many times. V usage is TRBV7-2 and J usage is TRBJ2-5; TRBD2 matches 10 bases. The length of the CDR3 is 17 residues. The J segment lost 5 bases and the V segment lost 1 base, leaving 10 bases of the junction unmatched. The germline V gene has CDR1 SGHTA and CDR2 FQGNSA. The CDR3 DNA follows: TGTGCCAGCAGCTTAGGGGCCTCTCTAGCGGGAGTGGAGACCCAGTACTTC. Protein sequence: CASSLGASLAGVETQYF. The complete variable domain, with remaining parts taken from reference TRBV7-2 and TRBJ2-5, reads GAGVSQSPSNKVTEKGKDVELRCDPISGHTALYWYRQSLGQGLEFLIYFQGNSAPDKSGLPSDRFSAERTGGSVSTLTIQRTQQEDSAVYLCASSLGASLAGVETQYFGPGTRLLVL.

V and J are TRBV7-9 and TRBJ2-1, with no clear D. The V gene lost 8 bases and the J gene lost 8 bases, with 19 bases spanning the gap. Germline V gene lookup returns CDR1 SEHNR and CDR2 FQNEAQ (reference sequence). The CDR3 covers 14 residues. The CDR3: CASDPGLLGDEQFF. DNA of the CDR3: TGTGCCAGCGATCCGGGCCTGCTGGGCGATGAGCAGTTCTTC. Complete variable domain (other parts from reference TRBV7-9 and TRBJ2-1): DTGVSQNPRHKITKRGQNVTFRCDPISEHNRLYWYRQTLGQGPEFLTYFQNEAQLEKSRLLSDRFSAERPKGSFSTLEIQRTEQGDSAMYLCASDPGLLGDEQFFGPGTRLTVL.

The V gene is TRBV5-1, the J gene TRBJ1-1; tentative D call: TRBD1 (5 bases). The CDR3 has 15 amino acids. The germline CDR1 and CDR2 sequences are SGHRS and YFSETQ. V lost 4 bases and J 0 bases, leaving 13 bases between the germline ends. CDR3 coding DNA: TGCGCCAGCAGCCCGGGACGGATAATGAACACTGAAGCTTTCTTT. Translation gives CASSPGRIMNTEAFF.

A few counts support this clonotype. The chain combines TRBV6-5 with TRBJ2-3; D gene unclear. CDR1 MNHEY and CDR2 SVGAGI come from the germline V gene. The V and J ends lost 5 bases and 0 bases respectively, with 6 bases between them. The CDR3 has 13 residues. The CDR3 region has the DNA TGTGCCAGCAGTGGATTAAGCACAGATACGCAGTATTTT. Residues: CASSGLSTDTQYF.

This clonotype was seen a few times. The rearrangement uses TRBV11-2 and TRBJ2-2; 9 nucleotides line up with TRBD1. V lost 3 bases, J lost 9 bases, and 11 bases stayed unmatched. The CDR3 covers 16 residues. Germline V gene data show CDR1 as SGHAT and CDR2 as FQNNGV. The DNA for the CDR3 is TGTGCCAGCAGCTTCTCCGGGACAGGGTTCTACCGGGAGCTGTTTTTT. Its translation: CASSFSGTGFYRELFF.

There are many counts of this clonotype. The chain has TRBV20-1 and TRBJ1-5; D might be TRBD1 (6 bases). The V gene lost 3 bases and the J gene lost 6 bases, with 18 bases spanning the gap. CDR3 size: 15 residues. The germline CDR1 and CDR2 sequences are DFQATT and SNEGSKA (reference sequence). CDR3 DNA: TGCAGTGCTAGTGGGGCAGGGGCAGTTGGTCAGCCCCAGCATTTT. Translating gives CSASGAGAVGQPQHF.

The chain uses TRBV3-1 and TRBJ1-2; D possibly corresponds to TRBD1 (6 bases). The germline V gene encodes CDR1 LGHDT and CDR2 YNNKEL (reference sequence). The V gene lost 1 base and the J gene lost 4 bases, with 13 bases spanning the gap. CDR3 length equals 15 residues. CDR3 DNA: TGTGCCAGCAGCCAAGGGACGGGAGGGGGCTATGGCTACACCTTC. It translates to CASSQGTGGGYGYTF. Variable domain in full (rest from reference TRBV3-1 and TRBJ1-2): DTAVSQTPKYLVTQMGNDKSIKCEQNLGHDTMYWYKQDSKKFLKIMFSYNNKELIINETVPNRFSPKSPDKAHLNLHINSLELGDSAVYFCASSQGTGGGYGYTFGSGTRLTVV.

This sequence joins TRBV30 and TRBJ1-1; weak D call: TRBD1 (6 bases). Germline V gene sequence: CDR1 GTSNPN, CDR2 SVGIG (reference sequence). This CDR3 region has 13 residues. The V and J ends lost 4 bases and 1 base respectively, with 10 bases between them. This CDR3 reads CAWKLQGNTEAFF. CDR3 bases: TGTGCCTGGAAGCTACAGGGGAACACTGAAGCTTTCTTT.

In this sample, this clonotype turned up many times. The CDR3 loop reads CASSSSGEPYNEQFF. As DNA, the CDR3 is TGTGCCAGCAGCTCTAGCGGGGAGCCATACAATGAGCAGTTCTTC. This chain connects TRBV7-2 to TRBJ2-1, with 9 bases fitting TRBD2. CDR3 length: 15 residues. CDR1 is SGHTA and CDR2 is FQGNSA in the germline V gene. V shed 4 bases and J 4 bases; nucleotides not matched to a gene: 5.

This clonotype has more than one count but fewer than ten. The V call is TRBV7-6, the J call TRBJ1-2; perhaps TRBD1 as D (5 bases). The CDR3 has 15 amino acids. Between the trimmed V and J ends, which lost 1 base and 2 bases, there was a span of 11 bases. Germline CDR1 is SGHVS and CDR2 is FNYEAQ. Written as DNA, the CDR3 is TGTGCCAGCAGCTTAGGTTCGCGACAGAACTATGGCTACACCTTC. Protein: CASSLGSRQNYGYTF. Drawing the rest from reference TRBV7-6 and TRBJ1-2, the complete variable domain is GAGVSQSPRYKVTKRGQDVALRCDPISGHVSLYWYRQALGQGPEFLTYFNYEAQQDKSGLPNDRFSAERPEGSISTLTIQRTEQRDSAMYRCASSLGSRQNYGYTFGSGTRLTVV.

The rearrangement joins TRBV12-3 or TRBV12-4 to TRBJ2-7, with 11 positions matching TRBD1. The CDR3 spans 16 residues. J lost 5 bases, V lost 5 bases, and 11 bases had no gene match. This CDR3 reads CASSPGLGQGANEQYF. The CDR3 region has the DNA TGTGCCAGCAGTCCGGGCCTCGGACAGGGGGCGAACGAGCAGTACTTC.

The genes are TRBV3-1 and TRBJ1-1; TRBD1 aligns across 8 bases. Trimming removed 4 bases from V and 4 bases from J; junction bases left unmatched: 8. This CDR3 is built from 15 residues. The germline V gene has CDR1 LGHDT and CDR2 YNNKEL (reference sequence). CDR3 region: CASSLTGGRGTEAFF. In DNA form, the CDR3 reads TGTGCCAGCAGCCTTACAGGGGGGCGAGGCACTGAAGCTTTCTTT.

This clonotype turned up a few times. The V gene is TRBV24-1, the J gene TRBJ2-3; TRBD2 agrees at 9 bases. V lost 5 bases, J lost 6 bases, and 5 bases stayed unmatched. Germline CDR1 and CDR2: KGHDR and SFDVKD. This CDR3 region has 14 residues. CDR3 sequence: CATSGAGGGDTQYF. The CDR3 DNA reads as TGTGCCACCAGTGGAGCGGGAGGAGGCGATACGCAGTATTTT.

This chain links TRBV9 with TRBJ2-7; TRBD2 might be the D (5 bases). The germline CDR1 and CDR2 sequences are SGDLS and YYNGEE. The CDR3 is 14 residues long. V was trimmed by 7 bases and J by 6 bases, leaving 20 bases between them. CDR3 in amino acids: CASSPRVGLPEQYF. The DNA of the CDR3 is TGTGCCAGCTCCCCTCGGGTCGGACTTCCCGAGCAGTACTTC.